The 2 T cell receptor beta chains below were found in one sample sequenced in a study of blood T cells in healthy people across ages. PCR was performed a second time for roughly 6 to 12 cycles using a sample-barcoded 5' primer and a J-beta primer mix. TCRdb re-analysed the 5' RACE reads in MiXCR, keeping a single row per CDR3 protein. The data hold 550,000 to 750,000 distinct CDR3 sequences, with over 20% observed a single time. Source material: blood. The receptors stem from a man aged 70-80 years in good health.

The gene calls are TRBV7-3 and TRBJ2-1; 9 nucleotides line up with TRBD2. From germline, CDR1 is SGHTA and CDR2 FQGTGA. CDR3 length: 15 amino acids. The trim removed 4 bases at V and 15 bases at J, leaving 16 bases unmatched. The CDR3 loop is CASSYGLATRPQRFF. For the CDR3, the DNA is TGTGCCAGCAGCTACGGACTAGCGACCCGGCCCCAGCGGTTCTTC.

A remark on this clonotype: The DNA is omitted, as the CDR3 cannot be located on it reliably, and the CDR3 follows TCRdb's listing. This CDR3 is CATSRHSGQGLNEQYF. The chain has TRBV15 and TRBJ2-5; TRBD1 was called by the table and not checked on the DNA. The CDR3 adds up to 16 amino acids, both ends counted. Germline assignment: CDR1 LNHNV and CDR2 YYDKDF (reference sequence).